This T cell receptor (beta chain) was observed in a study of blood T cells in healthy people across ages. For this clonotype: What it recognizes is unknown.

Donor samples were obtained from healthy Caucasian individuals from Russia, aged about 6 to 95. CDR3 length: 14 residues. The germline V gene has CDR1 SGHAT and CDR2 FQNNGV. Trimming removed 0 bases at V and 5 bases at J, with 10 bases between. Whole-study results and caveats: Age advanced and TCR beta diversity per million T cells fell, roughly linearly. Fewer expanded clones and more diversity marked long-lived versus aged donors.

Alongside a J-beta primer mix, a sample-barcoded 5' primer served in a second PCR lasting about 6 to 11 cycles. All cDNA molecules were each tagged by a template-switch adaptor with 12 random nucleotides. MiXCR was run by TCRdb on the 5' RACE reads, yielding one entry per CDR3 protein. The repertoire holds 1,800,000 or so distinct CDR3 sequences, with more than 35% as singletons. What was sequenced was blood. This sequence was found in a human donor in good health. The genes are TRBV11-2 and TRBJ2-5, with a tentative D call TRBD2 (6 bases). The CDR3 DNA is TGTGCCAGCAGCTTAGAGCGGACTACGGAGACCCAGTACTTC. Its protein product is CASSLERTTETQYF.